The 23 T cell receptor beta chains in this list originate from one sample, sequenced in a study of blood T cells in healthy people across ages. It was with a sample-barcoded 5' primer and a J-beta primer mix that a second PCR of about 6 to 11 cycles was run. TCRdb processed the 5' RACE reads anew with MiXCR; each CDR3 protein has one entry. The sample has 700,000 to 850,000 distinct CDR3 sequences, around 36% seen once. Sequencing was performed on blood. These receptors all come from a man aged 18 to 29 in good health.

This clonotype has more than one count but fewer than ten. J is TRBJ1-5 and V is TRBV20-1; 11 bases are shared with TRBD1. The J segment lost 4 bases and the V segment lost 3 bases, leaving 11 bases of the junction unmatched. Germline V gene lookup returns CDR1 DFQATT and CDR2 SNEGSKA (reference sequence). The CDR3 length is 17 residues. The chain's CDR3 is CSARGQGQGVGNQPQHF. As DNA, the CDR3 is TGCAGTGCTAGGGGCCAGGGACAGGGGGTAGGAAATCAGCCCCAGCATTTT.

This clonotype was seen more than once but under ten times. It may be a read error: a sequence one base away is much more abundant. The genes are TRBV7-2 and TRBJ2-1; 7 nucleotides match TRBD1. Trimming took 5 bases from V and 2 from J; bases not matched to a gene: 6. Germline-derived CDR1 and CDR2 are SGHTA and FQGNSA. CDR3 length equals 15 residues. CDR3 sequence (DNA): TGTGCCAGCAGCGAGGGGGCTGCACCCTACAATGAGCAGTTCTTC. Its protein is CASSEGAAPYNEQFF.

CDR3 amino acids: CASSPVGGTNDEQFF. The CDR3 DNA follows: TGTGCCAGCAGCCCAGTAGGCGGGACAAACGATGAGCAGTTCTTC. V and J are TRBV11-1 and TRBJ2-1; either TRBD1 or TRBD2 may supply D (6 bases each). Germline V gene sequence: CDR1 SGHAT, CDR2 FQDESV (reference sequence). V dropped 5 bases and J dropped 8 bases, with 19 bases sitting between them. The CDR3 sequence is 15 residues long.

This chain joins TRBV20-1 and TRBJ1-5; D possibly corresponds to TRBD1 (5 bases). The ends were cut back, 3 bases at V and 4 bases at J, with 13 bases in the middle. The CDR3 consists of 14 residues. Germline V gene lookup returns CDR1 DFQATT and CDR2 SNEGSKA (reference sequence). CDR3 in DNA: TGCAGTGCTAGTTTCGGGGCCCCGAATCAGCCCCAGCATTTT. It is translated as CSASFGAPNQPQHF.

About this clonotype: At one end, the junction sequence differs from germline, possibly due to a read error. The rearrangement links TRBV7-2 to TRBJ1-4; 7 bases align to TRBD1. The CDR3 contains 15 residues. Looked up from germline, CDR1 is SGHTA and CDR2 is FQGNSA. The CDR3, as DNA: TGTGCCGGCAGCTTAGGAACAGGGGAGATCGAAAAACTGTTTTTT. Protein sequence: CAGSLGTGEIEKLFF.

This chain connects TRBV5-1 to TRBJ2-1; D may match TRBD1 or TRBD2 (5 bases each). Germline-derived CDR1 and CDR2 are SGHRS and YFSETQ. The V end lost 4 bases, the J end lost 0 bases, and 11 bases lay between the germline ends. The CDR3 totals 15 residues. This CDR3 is CASSPFGASYNEQFF. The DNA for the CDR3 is TGCGCCAGCAGCCCCTTCGGGGCCTCCTACAATGAGCAGTTCTTC.

Written as DNA, the CDR3 is TGTGCCAGCAGTGAAGCCCAGCGAGCAGCGACAAACTATGGCTACACCTTC. Its protein product is CASSEAQRAATNYGYTF. The V and J genes are TRBV2 and TRBJ1-2; D uncertain. The CDR3 is 17 amino acids. Between the trimmed V and J ends, which lost 0 bases and 2 bases, there was a span of 16 bases. Germline CDR1 is SNHLY and CDR2 is FYNNEI.

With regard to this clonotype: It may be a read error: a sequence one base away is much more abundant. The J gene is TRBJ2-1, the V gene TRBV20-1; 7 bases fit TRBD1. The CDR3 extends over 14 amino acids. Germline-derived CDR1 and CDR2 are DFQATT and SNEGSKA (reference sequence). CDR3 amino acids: CSAQRGPSHNEQFF. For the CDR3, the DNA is TGCAGTGCTCAGAGGGGGCCCTCCCACAATGAGCAGTTCTTC.

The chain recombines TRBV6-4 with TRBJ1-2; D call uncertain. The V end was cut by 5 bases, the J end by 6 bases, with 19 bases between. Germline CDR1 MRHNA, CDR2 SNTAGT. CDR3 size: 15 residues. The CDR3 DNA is TGTGCCAGCAGTTCTTCATGGGAGGCGGCTAATGGCTACACCTTC. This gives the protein CASSSSWEAANGYTF.

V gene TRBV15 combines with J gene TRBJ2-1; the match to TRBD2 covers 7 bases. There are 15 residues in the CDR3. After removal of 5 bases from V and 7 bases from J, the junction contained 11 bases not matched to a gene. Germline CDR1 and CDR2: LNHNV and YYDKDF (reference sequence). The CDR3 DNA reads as TGTGCCACCAGCCGAGCGGGGCGGGAAATAAATGAGCAGTTCTTC. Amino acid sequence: CATSRAGREINEQFF.

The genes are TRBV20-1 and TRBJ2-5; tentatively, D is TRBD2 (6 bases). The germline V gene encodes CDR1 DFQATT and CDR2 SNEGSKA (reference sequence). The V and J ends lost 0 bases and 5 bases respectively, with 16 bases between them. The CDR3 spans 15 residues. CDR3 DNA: TGCAGTGCTAGAGAACCCCTAGGCGGAGGGGAGACCCAGTACTTC. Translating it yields CSAREPLGGGETQYF.

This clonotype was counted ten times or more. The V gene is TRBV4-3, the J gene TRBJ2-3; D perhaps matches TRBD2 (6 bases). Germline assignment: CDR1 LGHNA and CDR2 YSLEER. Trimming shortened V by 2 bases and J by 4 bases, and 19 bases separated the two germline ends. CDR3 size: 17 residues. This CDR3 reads CASSQTWGDSRADTQYF. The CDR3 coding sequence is TGCGCCAGCAGCCAAACTTGGGGGGACTCGCGGGCAGATACGCAGTATTTT.

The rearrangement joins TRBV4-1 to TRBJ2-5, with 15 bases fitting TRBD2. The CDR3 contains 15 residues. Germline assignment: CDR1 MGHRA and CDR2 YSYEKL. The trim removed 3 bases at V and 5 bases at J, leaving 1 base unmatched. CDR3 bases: TGCGCCAGCAGCCACGGGACTAGCGGGAGGGAGACCCAGTACTTC. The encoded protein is CASSHGTSGRETQYF.

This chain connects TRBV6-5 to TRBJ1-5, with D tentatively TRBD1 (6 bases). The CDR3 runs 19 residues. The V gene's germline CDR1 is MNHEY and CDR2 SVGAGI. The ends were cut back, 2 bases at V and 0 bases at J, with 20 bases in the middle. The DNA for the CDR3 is TGTGCCAGCAGTTACACCTTCGGACAGCCGTATAATAGCAATCAGCCCCAGCATTTT. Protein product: CASSYTFGQPYNSNQPQHF.

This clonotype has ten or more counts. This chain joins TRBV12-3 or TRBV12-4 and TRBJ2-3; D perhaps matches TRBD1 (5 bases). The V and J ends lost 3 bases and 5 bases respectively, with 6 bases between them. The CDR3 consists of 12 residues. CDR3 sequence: CASSFDRDTQYF. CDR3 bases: TGTGCCAGCAGTTTTGACAGAGATACGCAGTATTTT.

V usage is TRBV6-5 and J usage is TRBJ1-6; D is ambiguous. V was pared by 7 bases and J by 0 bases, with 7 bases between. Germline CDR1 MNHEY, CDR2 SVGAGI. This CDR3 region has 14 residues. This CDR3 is CASKSGSYNSPLHF. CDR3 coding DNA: TGTGCCAGCAAGTCAGGCTCCTATAATTCACCCCTCCACTTT.

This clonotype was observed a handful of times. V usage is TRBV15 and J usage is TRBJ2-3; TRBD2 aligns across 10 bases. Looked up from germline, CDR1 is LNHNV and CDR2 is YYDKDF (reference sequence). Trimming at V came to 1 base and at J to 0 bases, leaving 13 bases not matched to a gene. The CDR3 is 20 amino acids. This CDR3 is CATSRGNSRASGGSTDTQYF. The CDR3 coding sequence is TGTGCCACCAGCAGAGGAAATTCGAGGGCTAGCGGGGGAAGCACAGATACGCAGTATTTT.

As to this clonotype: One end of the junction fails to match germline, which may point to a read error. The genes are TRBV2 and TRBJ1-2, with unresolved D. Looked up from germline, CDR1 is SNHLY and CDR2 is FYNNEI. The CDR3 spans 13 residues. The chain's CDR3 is CVSSESENYGYTF. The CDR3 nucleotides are TGTGTCAGCAGTGAATCGGAAAACTATGGCTACACCTTC. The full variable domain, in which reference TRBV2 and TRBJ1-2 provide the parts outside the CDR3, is EPEVTQTPSHQVTQMGQEVILRCVPISNHLYFYWYRQILGQKVEFLVSFYNNEISEKSEIFDDQFSVERPDGSNFTLKIRSTKLEDSAMYFCVSSESENYGYTFGSGTRLTVV.

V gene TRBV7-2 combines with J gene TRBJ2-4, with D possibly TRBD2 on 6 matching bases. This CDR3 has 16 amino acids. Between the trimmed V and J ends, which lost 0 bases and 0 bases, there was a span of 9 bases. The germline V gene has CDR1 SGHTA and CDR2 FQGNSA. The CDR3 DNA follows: TGTGCCAGCAGCTTAGCGGGGGGACTAGCCAAAAACATTCAGTACTTC. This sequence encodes CASSLAGGLAKNIQYF.

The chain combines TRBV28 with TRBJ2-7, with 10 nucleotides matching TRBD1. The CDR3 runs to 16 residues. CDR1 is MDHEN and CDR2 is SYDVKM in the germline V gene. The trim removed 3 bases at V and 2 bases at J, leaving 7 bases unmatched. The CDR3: CASSFRDRGSPYEQYF. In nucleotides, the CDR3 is TGTGCCAGCAGTTTTAGGGACAGGGGAAGTCCCTACGAGCAGTACTTC.

CDR3 coding DNA: TGTGCCATCAGTGAGACAGTAAGAAACACCATATATTTT. Translated, it gives CAISETVRNTIYF. This rearrangement joins TRBV10-3 to TRBJ1-3; D is unresolved. Germline CDR1 and CDR2: ENHRY and SYGVKD. V lost 2 bases and J 5 bases, leaving 7 bases between the germline ends. The CDR3 is made up of 13 amino acids.

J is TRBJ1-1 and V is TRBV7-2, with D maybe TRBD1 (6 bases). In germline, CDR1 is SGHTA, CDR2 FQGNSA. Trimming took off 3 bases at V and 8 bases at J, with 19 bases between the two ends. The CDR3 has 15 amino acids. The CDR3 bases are TGTGCCAGCAGCTTTAATCAAGGGTCGGACAGAGAAGCTTTCTTT. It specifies CASSFNQGSDREAFF.

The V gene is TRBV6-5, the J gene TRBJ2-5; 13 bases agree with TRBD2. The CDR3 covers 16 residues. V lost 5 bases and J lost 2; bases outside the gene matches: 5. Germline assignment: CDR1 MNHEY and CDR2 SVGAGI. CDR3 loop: CASSQLAGGPQETQYF. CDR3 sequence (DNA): TGTGCCAGCAGTCAACTAGCGGGGGGGCCTCAAGAGACCCAGTACTTC.